This T cell receptor (beta chain) was identified in a study of cytomegalovirus exposure and HLA in healthy donors. Germline loops: CDR1 MNHEY, CDR2 SVGAGI. V was pared by 0 bases and J by 5 bases, with 14 bases between. The CDR3 sequence is 15 residues long. Primers for the PCR totalled 60 Vbeta and 13 Jbeta. TCRdb's table, derived via immunoSEQ multiplex PCR, lists solely in-frame clones and lacks some. The sample includes under 150,000 clones, 60% to 80% of them seen just once. Study observations and caveats: The only immune exposure information that was available was CMV serostatus.

This clone was detected only a few times. Its antigen is currently unknown. This sequence was found in a male donor in good health and CMV-seronegative. The chain couples TRBV6-5 to TRBJ2-7; D perhaps matches TRBD2 (6 bases). Sequences were obtained from PBMCs. The CDR3 DNA reads as TGTGCCAGCAGTTACTCGTCGGGAGACGAGAACGAGCAGTACTTC. Translated, it gives CASSYSSGDENEQYF.